This T cell receptor (beta chain) was recovered during a study of monozygotic twins with inflammatory bowel disease. Germline V CDR1 and CDR2: SGHNT, YYREEE (reference sequence). The CDR3 sequence is 16 residues long. Blood samples, whole and unsorted for T cells, yielded the isolated total RNA. TCRdb reprocessed the 5' RACE reads, keeping one entry per CDR3 protein, no DNA. The sample totals about 380,000 distinct CDR3 sequences; its top ten clones hold 2.5% to 3%. The rearrangement uses TRBV5-4 and TRBJ2-3; the TCRdb call, TRBD1, lacks DNA for checking. The receptor was derived from a human donor with ulcerative colitis or Crohn's disease, or a healthy co-twin of an affected twin (not recorded which). Input material: blood. The CDR3 protein is CASSPSQGPFTDTQYF.